The T cell receptor (beta chain) described here comes from a study of OX40 agonist ivuxolimab in advanced cancers. The wider study: Age averaged around 58 years (range about 20 to 79), and more than 80% were male.

This clone was seen only once. Its antigen remains unknown. Study-wide points: At doses 0.1 to 3.0 mg/kg, CD4+ and CD8+ clones expanded.

Peripheral blood came from all dose cohorts at three timepoints. Clones were read by immunoSEQ multiplex PCR, and TCRdb kept only the in-frame ones, dropping some. The table has 70,000 to 100,000 clones, 85% to 90% seen once. Germline CDR1 reads SGHNT; CDR2 reads YYREEE (reference sequence). Trimming at V came to 3 bases and at J to 8 bases, leaving 8 bases not matched to a gene. CDR3 length: 14 amino acids. The rearrangement links TRBV5-4 to TRBJ1-2; 9 bases are a match to TRBD1. The specimen comprised CD4+ or CD8+ T cells sorted from blood, sampled in a trial of the OX40 agonist ivuxolimab. The source of this sequence is an adult with an advanced solid tumor such as melanoma, head and neck, liver or kidney cancer. The CDR3 sequence: CASSSGQGGRGYTF. DNA for the CDR3: TGTGCCAGCAGCTCGGGACAGGGAGGGCGAGGCTACACCTTC.